Below, 21 T cell receptor beta chains from the same sample are listed, as sequenced in a study of T-cell reconstitution after alpha-beta-depleted transplantation in children (TCRdb year 2016). According to the study, the label for this sample's treatment or condition signals: allogeneic hematopoietic cell transplantation with graft depleted of TCRalphabeta T cells and CD19 B cells. The library was generated by PCR. Reads for this sample came from an Illumina HiSeq 2500. TCR library preparation used molecular barcoding, with unique molecular identifiers applied to normalize quantification of the TCRbeta repertoire. The public sequencing data were trimmed at Q25 with fastp and processed into clonotypes with MiXCR by TCRdb, which kept only in-frame beta chains. Every CDR3 protein is listed once, alongside the most common genes and DNA of its rows. The sample includes a few hundred thousand distinct CDR3 sequences, with under 30% observed a single time. Clones ranked in the top ten supply under 5.5% of the sample.

The input for sequencing was PBMCs, mostly from graft donor cells, taken 360 days after TCRalphabeta/CD19-depleted stem cell transplant. All receptors derive from a female patient aged 2-9 years who had a stem cell transplant for congenital amegakaryocytic thrombocytopenia, so the T cells may come from the graft donor.

The rearrangement links TRBV20-1 to TRBJ2-7; 12 nucleotides align to TRBD1. CDR1 DFQATT and CDR2 SNEGSKA come from the germline V gene (reference sequence). The CDR3 consists of 15 residues. With 4 bases clipped from V and 0 bases from J, the junction kept 4 bases outside the gene matches. This CDR3 is CSAIGTGGLSYEQYF. The CDR3 nucleotides are TGCAGTGCTATTGGGACAGGGGGCCTCTCCTACGAGCAGTACTTC.

The chain joins TRBV7-6 to TRBJ2-7; 8 positions match TRBD2. The ends lost 5 bases at V and 2 bases at J; junction bases unmatched: 8. This CDR3 has 15 residues. Per the germline V gene, CDR1 is SGHVS and CDR2 is FNYEAQ. CDR3 nucleotides: TGTGCCAGCAGCCCCCGGGAGGGGGTCGCCTACGAGCAGTACTTC. Encoded protein: CASSPREGVAYEQYF.

The gene calls are TRBV18 and TRBJ1-2; D unclear. The V end was cut by 6 bases, the J end by 4 bases, with 9 bases between. The CDR3 has 12 amino acids. Germline lookup yields CDR1 KGHSH and CDR2 LQKENI. The CDR3 spells CASSHNRYGYTF. The DNA of the CDR3 is TGTGCCAGCTCGCATAACCGCTATGGCTACACCTTC.

The gene calls are TRBV27 and TRBJ2-7; D is perhaps TRBD2 (6 bases). The CDR3 runs 16 residues. Trimming removed 2 bases from V and 2 bases from J, with 16 bases in between. Germline CDR1 reads MNHEY; CDR2 reads SMNVEV (reference sequence). As DNA, the CDR3 is TGTGCCAGCAGTTTAAGACTTGCGGGGACTCCCTACGAGCAGTACTTC. This codes for CASSLRLAGTPYEQYF.

The chain employs TRBV25-1 and TRBJ2-1; 10 bases match TRBD1. The CDR3 covers 16 residues. V lost 3 bases and J lost 5; bases outside the gene matches: 7. CDR1 and CDR2 from the germline V gene are MGHDK and SYGVNS. CDR3 sequence (DNA): TGTGCCAGCAGTGACCCCGGGACAGGGGACCACAATGAGCAGTTCTTC. Translated, it gives CASSDPGTGDHNEQFF.

V and J are TRBV7-2 and TRBJ2-4, with D perhaps TRBD1 or TRBD2 (5 bases each). CDR1 SGHTA and CDR2 FQGNSA come from the germline V gene. CDR3 size: 16 residues. V was shortened by 2 bases and J by 2 bases, with 13 bases between the two germline ends. The CDR3 DNA reads as TGTGCCAGCAGCTTATTCACGGGACGTACCAAAAACATTCAGTACTTC. Translating gives CASSLFTGRTKNIQYF.

This chain uses TRBV6-1 with TRBJ2-2; 8 nucleotides align to TRBD1. This CDR3 is 15 amino acids long. Germline CDR1 is MNHNS and CDR2 is SASEGT. Losses at the gene ends were 8 bases for V and 9 bases for J; bases not matched to a gene: 14. CDR3: CASGEDRGIFRELFF. DNA of the CDR3: TGTGCCAGCGGAGAAGACAGGGGAATCTTCCGGGAGCTGTTTTTT.

DNA of the CDR3: TGTGCCGAGGGGGGCGGCTACACCTTC. Translating it yields CAEGGGYTF. The chain links TRBV28 to TRBJ1-2, with a tentative D call TRBD1 (6 bases). In germline, CDR1 is MDHEN, CDR2 SYDVKM. Trimming left V 11 bases short and J 8 bases short, with 9 bases between. This CDR3 has 9 residues.

The chain links TRBV12-3 or TRBV12-4 to TRBJ1-3; the D is unclear. This CDR3 spans 16 amino acids. Trimming took off 5 bases at V and 0 bases at J, with 14 bases between the two ends. The CDR3, as DNA: TGTGCCAGCAGTCCGGGTTGGGTCGGCTCTGGAAACACCATATATTTT. It specifies CASSPGWVGSGNTIYF.

This clonotype was seen only a few times. The CDR3 sequence is CASRGGENIQYF. DNA of the CDR3: TGTGCCAGTAGGGGTGGCGAAAACATTCAGTACTTC. The V and J genes are TRBV19 and TRBJ2-4; D gene uncertain. The germline V gene has CDR1 LNHDA and CDR2 SQIVND (reference sequence). This CDR3 has 12 residues. The germline V and J ends were trimmed by 6 bases and 5 bases, with 8 bases remaining between them.

This clonotype was seen a handful of times. The V and J genes are TRBV20-1 and TRBJ2-5; weak D call: TRBD1 (6 bases). Between the trimmed V and J ends, which lost 0 bases and 0 bases, there was a span of 17 bases. Germline CDR1 and CDR2: DFQATT and SNEGSKA (reference sequence). The CDR3 loop spans 17 amino acids. This chain's CDR3 is CSARDPEQGAYQETQYF. CDR3 nucleotide sequence: TGCAGTGCTAGAGACCCCGAACAGGGAGCCTACCAAGAGACCCAGTACTTC.

The chain employs TRBV19 and TRBJ1-1; D is undetermined. The V gene's germline CDR1 is LNHDA and CDR2 SQIVND (reference sequence). Trimming stripped 3 bases from V and 1 base from J, with 6 bases between. The CDR3 is made up of 13 amino acids. The CDR3 sequence is CASSMGWNTEAFF. The CDR3 DNA sequence: TGTGCCAGTAGTATGGGATGGAACACTGAAGCTTTCTTT.

CDR3 residues: CSARAVTGPSTDTQYF. CDR3 in DNA: TGCAGTGCTAGAGCGGTGACGGGCCCTAGCACAGATACGCAGTATTTT. The chain combines TRBV20-1 with TRBJ2-3; no firm D call. The germline CDR1 and CDR2 sequences are DFQATT and SNEGSKA (reference sequence). This CDR3 is 16 amino acids long. V was pared by 1 base and J by 0 bases, with 14 bases between.

The J gene is TRBJ2-7, the V gene TRBV7-7; possibly TRBD1 for D (8 bases). Germline V gene lookup returns CDR1 SSHAT and CDR2 FNYEAQ (reference sequence). V was cut by 5 bases and J by 2 bases, with 28 bases left in between. The CDR3 totals 19 residues. CDR3 nucleotides: TGTGCCAGCAGCCCGTGGGGGGGACAGGCACCCACTATAACCTACGAGCAGTACTTC. It translates to CASSPWGGQAPTITYEQYF.

The rearrangement uses TRBV2 and TRBJ1-6; 7 bases align to TRBD1. CDR3 length: 13 residues. V lost 8 bases, J lost 8 bases, and 6 bases stayed unmatched. Per germline, CDR1 SNHLY and CDR2 FYNNEI. The CDR3 protein is CASGRQGDSPLHF. The CDR3 DNA reads TGTGCCAGCGGGAGGCAGGGGGATTCACCCCTCCACTTT.

V is TRBV9 and J is TRBJ2-1; D remains ambiguous. This CDR3 contains 15 residues. The V gene lost 3 bases and the J gene lost 0 bases, with 10 bases spanning the gap. Germline loops: CDR1 SGDLS, CDR2 YYNGEE. The CDR3 DNA follows: TGTGCCAGCAGCGAGCTCGGAGACTCCTACAATGAGCAGTTCTTC. Its translation is CASSELGDSYNEQFF.

This clonotype was counted only a few times. This sequence joins TRBV5-1 and TRBJ1-5; 7 bases fit TRBD1. J was trimmed by 4 bases and V by 4 bases; bases with no gene match: 5. Germline loops: CDR1 SGHRS, CDR2 YFSETQ. CDR3 length: 14 residues. For the CDR3, the DNA is TGCGCCAGCAGCCTGGGACAGCAAAATCAGCCCCAGCATTTT. This encodes CASSLGQQNQPQHF.

This clonotype has just a few counts. The chain is built from TRBV5-1 and TRBJ2-1; D unresolved. The CDR3 has 11 residues. Germline CDR1 reads SGHRS; CDR2 reads YFSETQ. V dropped 7 bases and J dropped 0 bases, with 2 bases sitting between them. CDR3 in DNA: TGCGCCAGCGGCTCCTACAATGAGCAGTTCTTC. This codes for CASGSYNEQFF.

V usage is TRBV20-1 and J usage is TRBJ2-7, with D tentatively TRBD2 (5 bases). Trimming took off 6 bases at V and 2 bases at J, with 8 bases between the two ends. The CDR3 length is 11 residues. The V gene's germline CDR1 is DFQATT and CDR2 SNEGSKA (reference sequence). CDR3 sequence (DNA): TGCAGTGCCGAGGGAGCCTACGAGCAGTACTTC. Protein sequence: CSAEGAYEQYF.

The chain has TRBV4-1 and TRBJ2-1; maybe TRBD2 (5 bases). Per germline, CDR1 MGHRA and CDR2 YSYEKL. The ends were cut back, 0 bases at V and 5 bases at J, with 17 bases in the middle. This CDR3 has 17 amino acids. In nucleotides, the CDR3 is TGCGCCAGCAGCCAAGATTTCGATCGAGGGTACGACAATGAGCAGTTCTTC. It is translated as CASSQDFDRGYDNEQFF.

The table lists this clonotype with many counts. The chain has TRBV5-1 and TRBJ2-4, with D possibly being TRBD2 (6 bases). Trimming removed 2 bases from V and 1 base from J, with 7 bases in between. Looked up from germline, CDR1 is SGHRS and CDR2 is YFSETQ. The CDR3 sequence is 14 residues long. The CDR3 is CASSFGGAKNIQYF. In DNA form, the CDR3 reads TGCGCCAGCAGCTTCGGAGGGGCCAAAAACATTCAGTACTTC.